A single sample is the source of the 15 T cell receptor beta chains below, sequenced in a study of cytomegalovirus exposure and HLA in healthy donors. PCR primers comprised 60 Vbeta and 13 Jbeta primers. Generated by immunoSEQ multiplex PCR, the TCRdb table keeps only in-frame clones and is missing some. The table records 150,000 to 200,000 clones, roughly 80% of them present only once. Sequencing input: PBMCs. These receptors all stem from a woman between 18 and 29 years old in good health and CMV-seronegative.

V is TRBV27 and J is TRBJ1-1; perhaps TRBD1 as D (5 bases). V lost 5 bases and J lost 0, with 10 bases in between. Per the germline V gene, CDR1 is MNHEY and CDR2 is SMNVEV (reference sequence). The CDR3 is made up of 14 amino acids. This chain's CDR3 is CASSVRGMNTEAFF. In DNA form, the CDR3 reads TGTGCCAGCAGTGTTAGGGGCATGAACACTGAAGCTTTCTTT.

This chain connects TRBV7-2 to TRBJ1-1; 7 nucleotides line up with TRBD1. The CDR3 runs 13 residues. The J segment lost 4 bases and the V segment lost 5 bases, leaving 4 bases of the junction unmatched. The germline CDR1 and CDR2 sequences are SGHTA and FQGNSA. CDR3: CASSPYRGTEAFF. CDR3 coding DNA: TGTGCCAGCAGCCCCTACAGGGGCACTGAAGCTTTCTTT.

This clone came up once. This chain links TRBV29-1 with TRBJ2-5, with D possibly being TRBD1 (5 bases). Gene TRBJ2-7 matches the end of the DNA better, so the J call may be wrong. The CDR3 spans 12 residues. Germline V gene lookup returns CDR1 SQVTM and CDR2 ANQGSEA. CDR3 sequence: CSATDRYYEQYF. In DNA, the CDR3 is TGCAGCGCGACAGACAGATACTACGAGCAGTACTTC.

This sequence joins TRBV5-1 and TRBJ2-2; 7 nucleotides align to TRBD2. Trimming removed 3 bases from V and 5 bases from J; junction bases left unmatched: 7. In germline, CDR1 is SGHRS, CDR2 YFSETQ. CDR3 length: 15 amino acids. For the CDR3, the DNA is TGCGCCAGCAGCTACGGACTAGAAGGTACCGGGGAGCTGTTTTTT. It is translated as CASSYGLEGTGELFF.

The V call is TRBV6-1, the J call TRBJ2-3, with D possibly TRBD2 on 6 matching bases. Germline CDR1 reads MNHNS; CDR2 reads SASEGT. The V gene lost 3 bases and the J gene lost 3 bases, with 22 bases spanning the gap. This CDR3 spans 18 amino acids. CDR3 sequence (DNA): TGTGCCAGCAGTGACCATTTTGGAGGGGTACTAGAGACAGATACGCAGTATTTT. Protein: CASSDHFGGVLETDTQYF.

V gene TRBV5-6 combines with J gene TRBJ2-1, with TRBD2 as a possible D gene (6 bases). CDR3 length equals 16 residues. CDR1 SGHDT and CDR2 YYEEEE come from the germline V gene. The ends were cut back, 4 bases at V and 6 bases at J, with 20 bases in the middle. CDR3 DNA: TGTGCCAGCAGCCCGGAACCGGGACTCCGACGCAATGAGCAGTTCTTC. Translating it yields CASSPEPGLRRNEQFF.

The gene calls are TRBV9 and TRBJ2-7, with 7 nucleotides matching TRBD2. CDR1 and CDR2 (germline): SGDLS, YYNGEE. CDR3 length equals 12 residues. Trimming took 0 bases from V and 6 from J; bases not matched to a gene: 0. The CDR3 DNA is TGTGCCAGCAGCGTAGGGGGGGGCGAGCAGTACTTC. This translates into CASSVGGGEQYF.

The V and J genes are TRBV19 and TRBJ1-2; TRBD1 might be the D (5 bases). CDR3 size: 13 residues. Trimming shortened V by 11 bases and J by 3 bases, and 16 bases separated the two germline ends. Germline lookup yields CDR1 LNHDA and CDR2 SQIVND (reference sequence). CDR3 DNA: TGTGCCGCGCGATCGGGGGGGTACTATGGCTACACCTTC. This translates into CAARSGGYYGYTF.

J is TRBJ2-7 and V is TRBV19; TRBD2 might be the D (5 bases). Germline CDR1 and CDR2: LNHDA and SQIVND (reference sequence). Between the trimmed V and J ends, which lost 1 base and 2 bases, there was a span of 12 bases. This CDR3 has 15 amino acids. The CDR3 bases are TGTGCCAGTAGTATAGCGGGGTCACCGACCTACGAGCAGTACTTC. This codes for CASSIAGSPTYEQYF. The entire variable domain, with the rest obtained from reference TRBV19 and TRBJ2-7, is as follows: DGGITQSPKYLFRKEGQNVTLSCEQNLNHDAMYWYRQDPGQGLRLIYYSQIVNDFQKGDIAEGYSVSREKKESFPLTVTSAQKNPTAFYLCASSIAGSPTYEQYFGPGTRLTVT.

This chain links TRBV7-8 with TRBJ2-1, with TRBD2 matching 15 bases. V shed 4 bases, J shed 4 bases, and the junction held 5 bases outside the gene matches. CDR1 SGHVS and CDR2 FQNEAQ come from the germline V gene. This CDR3 contains 17 residues. The CDR3 sequence is CASSSPGLAGGYNEQFF. In DNA form, the CDR3 reads TGTGCCAGCAGCTCCCCTGGACTAGCGGGAGGGTACAATGAGCAGTTCTTC.

The CDR3 DNA follows: TGTGCCAGTAGTACAAGACAGAACACCGGGGAGCTGTTTTTT. It translates to CASSTRQNTGELFF. This rearrangement joins TRBV19 to TRBJ2-2; D is undetermined. The CDR3 sequence is 14 residues long. Germline V gives CDR1 LNHDA, CDR2 SQIVND (reference sequence). Trimming took 4 bases from V and 1 from J, leaving 7 bases between them.

This rearrangement joins TRBV29-1 to TRBJ2-7; TRBD1 is a possible D gene (6 bases). The CDR3 runs 21 residues. The V and J ends lost 0 bases and 2 bases respectively, with 32 bases between them. CDR1 and CDR2 from the germline V gene are SQVTM and ANQGSEA. CDR3 coding DNA: TGCAGCGTTGAAGATTCCCAGACAGGCACTGCTCCACGAAACCCTCCCTACGAGCAGTACTTC. It specifies CSVEDSQTGTAPRNPPYEQYF.

Points on this clone: The same CDR3 arises from other DNA sequences in this sample as well. The chain links TRBV30 to TRBJ1-5; D perhaps matches TRBD1 (5 bases). Deletions cut 2 bases from V and 4 bases from J, with 6 bases between. Germline V gene data show CDR1 as GTSNPN and CDR2 as SVGIG (reference sequence). The CDR3 extends over 12 amino acids. CDR3 DNA sequence: TGTGCCTGGAGTCCAGGGAATCAGCCCCAGCATTTT. Protein sequence: CAWSPGNQPQHF.

As to this clone: A junction end diverges from the germline sequence, so it may reflect a read error. This sequence joins TRBV7-9 and TRBJ2-5, with D perhaps TRBD2 (5 bases). Germline CDR1 SEHNR, CDR2 FQNEAQ (reference sequence). The CDR3 is 16 residues long. CDR3 bases: TGTTCCAGCAGCTTAGGGTCGGTCGGAGGTCAAGAGACCCAGTACTTC. Amino acid sequence: CSSSLGSVGGQETQYF.

The chain carries TRBV7-2 and TRBJ2-1; 14 bases line up with TRBD2. The CDR3 runs to 18 residues. The trim removed 3 bases at V and 6 bases at J, leaving 10 bases unmatched. Germline CDR1 SGHTA, CDR2 FQGNSA. In DNA form, the CDR3 reads TGTGCCAGCAGCTTTGCCGTGGGACTAGCGGGAGTAGCCAATGAGCAGTTCTTC. Translation gives CASSFAVGLAGVANEQFF.